This T cell receptor beta chain is from a study of identical twins. Study-level findings and limits: Twin pairs' shared out-of-frame alpha sequences were enriched in low generation probability. Cord blood's abundant beta clonotypes had fewer insertions, unlike memory repertoires.

Points on this clonotype: Its specificity is unknown.

Trimming shortened V by 8 bases and J by 2 bases, and 10 bases separated the two germline ends. Germline CDR1 and CDR2: MDHEN and SYDVKM. The CDR3 consists of 12 residues. TCRdb re-analysed the 5' RACE reads in MiXCR, keeping a single row per CDR3 protein. The sample records 400,000 to 550,000 distinct CDR3 sequences, around 15% being singletons. The same sample was also studied in work on yellow fever vaccine responses in identical twins. That study reports: In identical twins, vaccine T cell responses appeared partly shared and partly individual.

Sequencing was done on a sample of CD4+ T cells sorted from blood. This rearrangement joins TRBV28 to TRBJ2-7, with D unclear. The receptor's source is a woman between 18 and 29 years old in good health. The chain's CDR3 is CASFDSPYEQYF. CDR3 DNA sequence: TGTGCCAGCTTCGATAGCCCCTACGAGCAGTACTTC.